What follows is one T cell receptor (beta chain) and its context. The target antigen is unknown. These data originate in a study of blood T cells in healthy people across ages. Study-level findings and limits: The authors considered diversity estimates from one million T cells to be underestimates.

Germline CDR1 is LGHDT and CDR2 is YNNKEL (reference sequence). Trimming removed 4 bases from V and 6 bases from J, with 10 bases in between. This CDR3 comprises 12 residues. A second PCR of about 7 to 11 cycles used a sample-barcoded 5' primer and a J-beta primer mix. Every sample gave at least 2.5 million paired-end reads containing CDR3. TCRdb redid the calling of the 5' RACE reads with MiXCR, one entry per CDR3 protein. The data show fewer than 900,000 distinct CDR3 sequences, roughly 47% seen once. V gene TRBV3-1 combines with J gene TRBJ2-7; D unclear. This receptor was taken from a woman between 55 and 75 years old in good health. The sequenced sample consisted of blood. The chain's CDR3 is CASSLAAAEQYF. The CDR3 DNA reads as TGTGCCAGCAGCCTCGCGGCGGCCGAGCAGTACTTC.